In this sample, the clone carrying this TCR beta chain turned up once. The record originates from a study of T cell changes during pregnancy in multiple sclerosis. Germline assignment: CDR1 SNHLY and CDR2 FYNNEI. J gave up 5 bases and V 6 bases, and 14 bases lay outside the gene matches. This CDR3 spans 16 amino acids. Clones were read by immunoSEQ multiplex PCR, and TCRdb kept only the in-frame ones, dropping some. Counted here are about 87,000 clones, just under 95% occurring once; the ten biggest clones make up 1.3% to 1.5%. Sample: peripheral blood, taken in the third trimester of pregnancy. The receptor was isolated from a female donor in good health, enrolled as a control in a pregnancy study. The chain employs TRBV2 and TRBJ1-1; 8 bases are shared with TRBD1. The CDR3 DNA follows: TGTGCCAGCAGCGCATACCCCACAGGGGGAAGGACTGAAGCTTTCTTT. Its translation: CASSAYPTGGRTEAFF.